Each of the 3 T cell receptor beta chains below was sequenced from the same sample in a study of blood T cell repertoires in COVID-19. TCRdb keeps only in-frame clones here, not all; method: immunoSEQ multiplex PCR. This sample has 150,000 to 200,000 clones, with around 75% found just once. The sequencing sample was made of peripheral blood. These receptors were obtained from a woman aged 40 to 50 with COVID-19, enrolled during active disease.

The chain is built from TRBV4-3 and TRBJ1-2; D is possibly TRBD1 (6 bases). This CDR3 region has 16 residues. Trimming pared 1 base from V and 2 bases from J, leaving 14 bases between. The V gene's germline CDR1 is LGHNA and CDR2 YSLEER. The CDR3 here is CASSQGTGWENYGYTF. The CDR3 bases are TGCGCCAGCAGCCAAGGAACAGGGTGGGAAAACTATGGCTACACCTTC.

As for this clone: Distinct nucleotide sequences in the sample also encode this CDR3. The chain uses TRBV5-4 and TRBJ2-3, with 8 bases that match TRBD1. Germline V gene data show CDR1 as SGHNT and CDR2 as YYREEE (reference sequence). V was clipped by 5 bases and J by 1 base; unmatched bases: 6. The CDR3 contains 15 residues. The CDR3 DNA sequence: TGTGCCAGCAGTTTGCAGGGGGCTGGCACAGATACGCAGTATTTT. Residues: CASSLQGAGTDTQYF.

The V gene is TRBV7-2, the J gene TRBJ2-3; a weak D match, TRBD2 (6 bases). The CDR3 runs 15 residues. V gave up 4 bases and J gave up 11 bases, with 22 bases separating them. Germline loops: CDR1 SGHTA, CDR2 FQGNSA. CDR3 DNA sequence: TGTGCCAGCAGCTCCTCGACCGGGACTGGGGGTAGGCAGTATTTT. Protein product: CASSSSTGTGGRQYF.